One sample yielded the 29 T cell receptor beta chains listed below, sequenced in a study of tumor-infiltrating lymphocytes in oesophageal squamous cell carcinoma. A single record per CDR3 protein comes from TCRdb applying MiXCR to the PCR reads. The table shows over 8,000 distinct CDR3 sequences, with around 58% occurring only once. Sequencing was performed on esophageal tumor tissue. These receptors all stem from a female donor with esophageal squamous cell carcinoma.

V is TRBV7-9 and J is TRBJ2-7; D remains ambiguous. The last part of the DNA fits TRBJ2-1 better; the J call may be wrong. Germline-derived CDR1 and CDR2 are SEHNR and FQNEAQ (reference sequence). The CDR3 length is 15 residues. CDR3 nucleotide sequence: TGTGCCAGCAGCTTAGACTACAGCTCCTACAATGAGCAGTTCTTC. Its translation is CASSLDYSSYNEQFF.

In its sample, this clonotype is medium-sized. The V and J genes are TRBV24-1 and TRBJ2-6, with TRBD2 identical over 13 bases. From germline, CDR1 is KGHDR and CDR2 SFDVKD. The CDR3 is 19 residues long. J gave up 0 bases and V 9 bases, and 10 bases lay outside the gene matches. CDR3 region: CATSGSGLAGNSGANVLTF. The DNA for the CDR3 is TGTGCCACCTCTGGGTCGGGACTAGCGGGAAACTCTGGGGCCAACGTCCTGACTTTC.

This sequence joins TRBV6-6 and TRBJ2-3; 8 nucleotides line up with TRBD1. The J call could be wrong; TRBJ2-5 is a better fit for the DNA end. Germline loops: CDR1 MNHNY, CDR2 SVGAGI (reference sequence). The CDR3 runs to 15 residues. CDR3 sequence (DNA): TGTGCCAGCAGTAGGGGACAGGTTACGAAAGAGACCCAGTACTTC. It translates to CASSRGQVTKETQYF.

Concerning this clonotype itself: This is likely a read error, given that the CDR3 carries no conserved phenylalanine or tryptophan at its end. Because the CDR3's place on the DNA is in doubt, the DNA is left out and the CDR3 is given as listed by TCRdb. This chain connects TRBV11-2 to TRBJ2-6; the table names TRBD1, a call not compared with the DNA. The CDR3 is 20 amino acids in total, end residues counted. Germline CDR1 is SGHAT and CDR2 is FQNNGV. The CDR3 loop reads CASSLGTFQETQYFGPGTGD.

The rearrangement joins TRBV6-4 to TRBJ2-3; D perhaps matches TRBD1 (6 bases). The J call could be wrong; TRBJ2-1 is a better fit for the DNA end. Germline lookup yields CDR1 MRHNA and CDR2 SNTAGT. The CDR3 runs to 12 residues. The CDR3 reads CASSRTELEQFF. The CDR3 coding sequence is TGTGCCAGCAGCAGGACAGAGCTTGAGCAGTTCTTC.

This rearrangement joins TRBV7-2 to TRBJ2-2; unclear D gene. The CDR3 length is 13 residues. Looked up from germline, CDR1 is SGHTA and CDR2 is FQGNSA. V shed 7 bases and J shed 0 bases, with 6 bases lying between them. As DNA, the CDR3 is TGTGCCAGCACCCCCTCGAACACCGGGGAGCTGTTTTTT. Residues: CASTPSNTGELFF.

The chain is built from TRBV6-1 and TRBJ2-1; 9 bases match TRBD1. Germline lookup yields CDR1 MNHNS and CDR2 SASEGT. This CDR3 is 14 amino acids long. The trim removed 8 bases at V and 7 bases at J, leaving 9 bases unmatched. CDR3 nucleotide sequence: TGTGCCAGCGTTCCCGGGACAGGGCTGAATGAGCAGTTCTTC. Translation gives CASVPGTGLNEQFF.

This chain joins TRBV12-3 or TRBV12-4 and TRBJ2-3, with TRBD2 matching over 10 bases. The assigned J gene may be wrong: the sequence end matches TRBJ2-1 better. CDR3 length equals 16 residues. This CDR3 is CASITPGTSVRGEQFF. The CDR3 region has the DNA TGTGCCAGCATCACTCCCGGGACTAGCGTGAGAGGAGAGCAGTTCTTC.

The CDR3 DNA reads as TGTGCCAGCAGCCCCACAGGGGGTGACTACTACGAGCAGTACTTC. Its translation: CASSPTGGDYYEQYF. The gene calls are TRBV7-3 and TRBJ2-4; TRBD1 matches at 8 bases. The J call is in doubt because the DNA end fits TRBJ2-7 better. CDR3 length equals 15 residues. Germline V gene sequence: CDR1 SGHTA, CDR2 FQGTGA.

The chain carries TRBV24-1 and TRBJ1-2; no firm D call. The CDR3 has 15 amino acids. The V end was cut by 5 bases, the J end by 4 bases, with 16 bases between. CDR1 and CDR2 from the germline V gene are KGHDR and SFDVKD. The CDR3 nucleotides read TGTGCCACCAGTGGCCCCTTAGGCTCTGGCTATGGCTACACCTTC. Its protein product is CATSGPLGSGYGYTF.

This chain uses TRBV7-9 with TRBJ2-7; 9 nucleotides align to TRBD1. The CDR3 contains 17 residues. After removal of 1 base from V and 3 bases from J, the junction contained 10 bases not matched to a gene. Germline CDR1 is SEHNR and CDR2 is FQNEAQ (reference sequence). The CDR3 DNA follows: TGTGCCAGCAGCTTAGGAGGCCGGGACAGGGTCGTCTACGAGCAGTACTTC. This encodes CASSLGGRDRVVYEQYF.

This clonotype was counted only a few times. The V and J genes are TRBV7-2 and TRBJ2-5; the match to TRBD1 covers 11 bases. Judging by the DNA end, TRBJ2-7 fits better; the J call may be wrong. This CDR3 is 15 amino acids long. CDR1 and CDR2 (germline): SGHTA, FQGNSA. For the CDR3, the DNA is TGTGCCAGCAGCGGTTCGGACAGGGGGCAGTACGAGCAGTACTTC. This sequence encodes CASSGSDRGQYEQYF.

The J gene is TRBJ2-5, the V gene TRBV5-6; 7 nucleotides agree with TRBD1. Near its end, the DNA agrees better with TRBJ2-7, so the J call may be wrong. The CDR3 totals 14 residues. Germline V gene lookup returns CDR1 SGHDT and CDR2 YYEEEE. The CDR3 loop is CASSRRTGVYEQYF. The DNA for the CDR3 is TGTGCCAGCAGTCGAAGAACAGGGGTCTACGAGCAGTACTTC.

The chain uses TRBV7-2 and TRBJ2-4; TRBD2 agrees at 8 bases. Germline-derived CDR1 and CDR2 are SGHTA and FQGNSA. J was trimmed by 6 bases and V by 1 base; bases with no gene match: 8. This CDR3 is 16 amino acids long. The CDR3 sequence is CASSLDSRLAGNIQYF. In nucleotides, the CDR3 is TGTGCCAGCAGCTTAGATAGTAGGCTAGCGGGAAACATTCAGTACTTC. The full variable domain, rest sourced from reference TRBV7-2 and TRBJ2-4, is GAGVSQSPSNKVTEKGKDVELRCDPISGHTALYWYRQSLGQGLEFLIYFQGNSAPDKSGLPSDRFSAERTGGSVSTLTIQRTQQEDSAVYLCASSLDSRLAGNIQYFGAGTRLSVL.

This clonotype was observed a few times. The V and J genes are TRBV7-9 and TRBJ1-2; 7 bases are a match to TRBD1. Germline CDR1 is SEHNR and CDR2 is FQNEAQ (reference sequence). The CDR3 is 17 amino acids. V dropped 5 bases and J dropped 1; count of bases not matched to a gene: 13. The CDR3 region has the DNA TGTGCCAGCAGCAATATCATCACAGGGGATTTTAACTATGGCTACACCTTC. Translated: CASSNIITGDFNYGYTF.

This chain connects TRBV10-3 to TRBJ2-1; D call uncertain. The end of the DNA fits TRBJ2-5 better, so the J call may be wrong. The CDR3 contains 16 residues. Germline CDR1 is ENHRY and CDR2 is SYGVKD. The CDR3, as DNA: TGTGCCATCAGTGAAGGGCAGTCTACTTTACAAGAGACCCAGTACTTC. Protein sequence: CAISEGQSTLQETQYF.

In the case of this clonotype: The junction departs from the called germline gene at one end, perhaps through a read error. V is TRBV12-3 or TRBV12-4 and J is TRBJ1-1, with D unresolved. This CDR3 spans 16 amino acids. The CDR3 bases are TGTGCCAGCAGCTCAGGCGGTGGCCATATTTCTTCACCCCTCCACTTC. This translates into CASSSGGGHISSPLHF.

This clonotype was detected a few times. This rearrangement joins TRBV7-2 to TRBJ2-5; weak D call: TRBD2 (6 bases). With the DNA end fitting TRBJ2-7 better, the J assignment may be wrong. The CDR3 sequence is 14 residues long. Germline loops: CDR1 SGHTA, CDR2 FQGNSA. The CDR3 DNA reads as TGTGCCAGCAGCTTCCGGCGGGGACCCTACGAGCAGTACTTC. Translation gives CASSFRRGPYEQYF.

The genes are TRBV5-1 and TRBJ2-1; 7 bases agree with TRBD1. Trimming took 0 bases from V and 6 from J; bases not matched to a gene: 18. CDR3 length: 19 residues. From germline, CDR1 is SGHRS and CDR2 YFSETQ. The CDR3 nucleotides read TGCGCCAGCAGCTTGGGAGGGACAGCAACCTACGATCTCTCCAATGAGCAGTTCTTC. Residues: CASSLGGTATYDLSNEQFF.

The chain uses TRBV6-8 and TRBJ2-1; D uncertain. The DNA end is more similar to TRBJ2-7, so the J call may be wrong. This CDR3 comprises 14 residues. Germline V gene data show CDR1 as MNHGY and CDR2 as SAAAGT. This chain's CDR3 is CASSPPVSYNEQYF. As DNA, the CDR3 is TGTGCCAGCAGTCCACCGGTCTCCTACAATGAGCAGTACTTC.

A word on this clonotype: A much bigger clone sits one base away, suggesting this may be a read error. J is TRBJ2-5 and V is TRBV4-1; D remains ambiguous. This CDR3 is built from 12 residues. Germline CDR1 and CDR2: MGHRA and YSYEKL. CDR3 region: CASSYRDNEQYF. The CDR3 DNA sequence: TGTGCCAGCAGCTATCGAGACAATGAGCAGTACTTC.

The V call is TRBV12-3 or TRBV12-4, the J call TRBJ1-5; a possible D gene is TRBD1 (6 bases). The CDR3 is 14 residues long. V lost 6 bases and J lost 4, with 13 bases in between. Here the CDR3 reads CASSQGQGNQPQHF. DNA for the CDR3: TGTGCCAGCAGCCAGGGGCAGGGTAATCAGCCCCAGCATTTT.

This clonotype showed up just once. The genes are TRBV7-9 and TRBJ1-2; D remains unclear. This CDR3 has 15 amino acids. The germline V gene has CDR1 SEHNR and CDR2 FQNEAQ (reference sequence). Trimming took off 1 base at V and 0 bases at J, with 9 bases between the two ends. CDR3 region: CASSLGATSNYGYTF. CDR3 nucleotide sequence: TGTGCCAGCAGCTTAGGCGCAACCTCTAACTATGGCTACACCTTC.

Only a few counts were recorded for this clonotype. The V gene is TRBV12-3 or TRBV12-4, the J gene TRBJ2-5, with D possibly being TRBD2 (6 bases). The tail of the sequence fits TRBJ2-1 better, so the J call may be wrong. The CDR3 runs 15 residues. The CDR3 loop reads CASSTPGLLYNEQFF. DNA of the CDR3: TGTGCCAGCAGTACTCCGGGACTGTTATACAATGAGCAGTTCTTC.

By its share, this clonotype is medium-sized. The CDR3 loop is CASSFNPDAWPKNIQYF. CDR3 nucleotides: TGTGCCAGCAGTTTCAACCCCGATGCCTGGCCCAAAAACATTCAGTACTTC. The rearrangement joins TRBV12-3 or TRBV12-4 to TRBJ2-4; no definite D call. The ends were cut back, 3 bases at V and 2 bases at J, with 17 bases in the middle. The CDR3 extends over 17 amino acids.

This sequence joins TRBV12-3 or TRBV12-4 and TRBJ2-2; no clear D. With 2 bases removed from V and 3 bases from J, the gap between germline ends came to 7 bases. The CDR3 is made up of 14 amino acids. CDR3 nucleotide sequence: TGTGCCAGCAGTTTAATAGGCTACACCGGGGAGCTGTTTTTT. This codes for CASSLIGYTGELFF.

This chain joins TRBV6-6 and TRBJ2-3; D possibly corresponds to TRBD1 (6 bases). The germline V gene encodes CDR1 MNHNY and CDR2 SVGAGI (reference sequence). The V gene lost 2 bases and the J gene lost 6 bases, with 15 bases spanning the gap. CDR3 size: 15 residues. The CDR3 is CASSYPTGSPDTQYF. The CDR3 DNA follows: TGTGCCAGCAGTTACCCGACAGGCTCCCCTGATACGCAGTATTTT.

The genes are TRBV7-2 and TRBJ1-1; the D is unclear. Germline CDR1 reads SGHTA; CDR2 reads FQGNSA. The CDR3 spans 13 residues. With 2 bases removed from V and 1 base from J, the gap between germline ends came to 5 bases. The CDR3 sequence is CASSLFENTEAFF. Written as DNA, the CDR3 is TGTGCCAGCAGCTTATTTGAGAACACTGAAGCTTTCTTT.

The chain couples TRBV6-5 to TRBJ2-7; D may be TRBD2 (7 bases). The CDR3 is 15 residues long. V shed 0 bases and J shed 4 bases, with 13 bases lying between them. Germline CDR1 and CDR2: MNHEY and SVGAGI. The DNA of the CDR3 is TGTGCCAGCAGTTACTCGAGGGGGGGTTGGTACGAGCAGTACTTC. Protein: CASSYSRGGWYEQYF.